Listed below are T cell receptor beta chains from one sample, sequenced in a study of blood T cell repertoires in COVID-19. Using immunoSEQ multiplex PCR, the repertoire was profiled, and TCRdb retains in-frame clones only, with some absent. The table has roughly 70,000 clones, under 85% seen once; the top ten hold approximately 15%. The specimen was peripheral blood. The origin of the receptors is a man between 60 and 75 years old with COVID-19, enrolled during active disease. Both conserved end residues are part of each CDR3. Fields, in order: V gene, clone size, CDR3 protein. Clone size is given for some rows only: seen once, a few or many times, or a class if the clone is expanded.

V: TRBV19
size: .
CDR3: CASIKGGQETQYF

V: TRBV6-6
size: .
CDR3: CASTETGTRNQPQHF

V: TRBV3-1/TRBV3-2
size: .
CDR3: CASSQQRLSTDTQYF

V: TRBV18
size: .
CDR3: CASSPGQAIADTQYF

V: TRBV27
size: few
CDR3: CASSQAAGVNEQFF

V: TRBV11-2
size: .
CDR3: CASSAGLAGYEQYF

V: TRBV6-5
size: .
CDR3: CASSYQRAETQYF

V: TRBV7-9
size: .
CDR3: CASSLAPGAQPQHF

V: TRBV30
size: few
CDR3: CAWKGGVSNSPLHF

V: TRBV28
size: .
CDR3: CASRTGGALNIQYF

V: TRBV19
size: once
CDR3: CASTQGFTGELFF

V: TRBV6-5
size: .
CDR3: CASRDRGGGTDTQYF

V: TRBV5-1
size: .
CDR3: CASSTRLAGGGETQYF

V: TRBV3-1/TRBV3-2
size: few
CDR3: CASSLQGPRDTEAFF

V: TRBV5-1
size: .
CDR3: CASSLVGQGDTQYF

V: TRBV20-1
size: .
CDR3: CSASGDSTYEQYF